These 23 T cell receptor beta chains originate from one sample sequenced in a study of OX40 agonist ivuxolimab in advanced cancers. The repertoire was sequenced with immunoSEQ multiplex PCR; TCRdb's copy has only in-frame clones and lacks some. Altogether fewer than 100,000 clones are present, roughly 80% being singletons, with the ten largest covering around 0.48%. The material sequenced was CD4+ or CD8+ T cells sorted from blood, taken in a trial of the OX40 agonist ivuxolimab. Receptor source: an adult with an advanced solid tumor such as melanoma, head and neck, liver or kidney cancer.

V usage is TRBV5-4 and J usage is TRBJ1-6; D is ambiguous. The CDR3 spans 15 residues. Germline V gene sequence: CDR1 SGHNT, CDR2 YYREEE (reference sequence). Trimming stripped 1 base from V and 5 bases from J, with 10 bases between. The CDR3 nucleotides are TGTGCCAGCAGCTTGATGGGTGTCGATAATTCACCCCTCCACTTT. As protein: CASSLMGVDNSPLHF. Full variable domain (remainder filled in from reference TRBV5-4 and TRBJ1-6): ETGVTQSPTHLIKTRGQQVTLRCSSQSGHNTVSWYQQALGQGPQFIFQYYREEENGRGNFPPRFSGLQFPNYSSELNVNALELDDSALYLCASSLMGVDNSPLHFGNGTRLTVT.

V and J are TRBV7-3 and TRBJ2-2; D is perhaps TRBD2 (7 bases). The V gene lost 2 bases and the J gene lost 2 bases, with 12 bases spanning the gap. The CDR3 extends over 16 amino acids. Germline CDR1 and CDR2: SGHTA and FQGTGA. The DNA for the CDR3 is TGTGCCAGCAGCTTACAGGGGACTAAAAACACCGGGGAGCTGTTTTTT. Its protein product is CASSLQGTKNTGELFF.

This clone occurred a few times. Here the CDR3 reads CASTGLMGNTEAFF. CDR3 nucleotides: TGTGCCAGCACAGGGTTAATGGGGAACACTGAAGCTTTCTTT. The rearrangement uses TRBV2 and TRBJ1-1; D is possibly TRBD1 (5 bases). Trimming left V 7 bases short and J 1 base short, with 13 bases between. Germline CDR1 and CDR2: SNHLY and FYNNEI. The CDR3 runs 14 residues.

The chain uses TRBV28 and TRBJ1-2, with 7 bases fitting TRBD1. Unmatched junction bases numbered 9, after V lost 6 bases and J lost 5 bases. The CDR3 has 14 amino acids. Per germline, CDR1 MDHEN and CDR2 SYDVKM. CDR3 region: CASRATGKVYGYTF. The CDR3 bases are TGTGCCAGCAGGGCGACAGGGAAAGTTTATGGCTACACCTTC.

The rearrangement uses TRBV2 and TRBJ1-6; 7 nucleotides match TRBD1. The germline V gene has CDR1 SNHLY and CDR2 FYNNEI. This CDR3 has 15 amino acids. J gave up 6 bases and V 5 bases, and 7 bases lay outside the gene matches. Here the CDR3 DNA reads TGTGCCAGCAGTCCTGGGACAGCCTTTAATTCACCCCTCCACTTT. Protein product: CASSPGTAFNSPLHF.

This chain links TRBV19 with TRBJ1-5, with TRBD1 matching over 7 bases. The CDR3 runs to 15 residues. Germline V CDR1 and CDR2: LNHDA, SQIVND (reference sequence). J was trimmed by 2 bases and V by 6 bases; bases with no gene match: 7. CDR3 coding DNA: TGTGCCAGTAGGAACGACAGGGAACGCAATCAGCCCCAGCATTTT. Translated, it gives CASRNDRERNQPQHF.

The chain couples TRBV18 to TRBJ2-7; a weak D match, TRBD1 (6 bases). Trimming took off 4 bases at V and 2 bases at J, with 9 bases between the two ends. This CDR3 has 13 amino acids. Germline assignment: CDR1 KGHSH and CDR2 LQKENI. The CDR3 bases are TGTGCCAGCTCACACGGACAGCCCTACGAGCAGTACGTC. This codes for CASSHGQPYEQYV.

The chain joins TRBV7-2 to TRBJ2-1, with 9 bases aligning to TRBD2. Unmatched junction bases numbered 3, after V lost 4 bases and J lost 2 bases. Germline CDR1 reads SGHTA; CDR2 reads FQGNSA. The CDR3 is 15 residues long. In DNA, the CDR3 is TGTGCCAGCAGCTACGAGCGGGGGGCCTACAATGAGCAGTTCTTC. Translating gives CASSYERGAYNEQFF.

The chain carries TRBV11-3 and TRBJ2-5, with D hard to call. This CDR3 has 13 residues. Trimming shortened V by 3 bases and J by 0 bases, and 5 bases separated the two germline ends. From germline, CDR1 is SGHNT and CDR2 YENEEA. The CDR3 sequence is CASSLEYQETQYF. Here the CDR3 DNA reads TGTGCCAGCAGCTTGGAGTACCAAGAGACCCAGTACTTC.

The genes are TRBV28 and TRBJ2-2; 10 nucleotides match TRBD1. The CDR3 is made up of 15 amino acids. Germline V lookup: CDR1 MDHEN, CDR2 SYDVKM. J was trimmed by 6 bases and V by 4 bases; bases with no gene match: 5. The CDR3 reads CASSSSGTGAGELFF. The CDR3 DNA sequence: TGTGCCAGCAGTTCGTCCGGGACAGGGGCCGGGGAGCTGTTTTTT. Full variable domain (rest looked up from reference TRBV28 and TRBJ2-2): DVKVTQSSRYLVKRTGEKVFLECVQDMDHENMFWYRQDPGLGLRLIYFSYDVKMKEKGDIPEGYSVSREKKERFSLILESASTNQTSMYLCASSSSGTGAGELFFGEGSRLTVL.

The CDR3 coding sequence is TGCGCCAGCAGTCGCGAGGGAGTGGGTTATTCACCCCTCCACTTT. This encodes CASSREGVGYSPLHF. The chain uses TRBV23-1 and TRBJ1-6; D ambiguous. TRBV23-1 is annotated as an ORF whose role is uncertain. V was pared by 4 bases and J by 8 bases, with 15 bases between. The CDR3 has 15 amino acids.

The chain combines TRBV15 with TRBJ1-1; D not certain. Trimming pared 0 bases from V and 4 bases from J, leaving 18 bases between. From germline, CDR1 is LNHNV and CDR2 YYDKDF (reference sequence). The CDR3 has 17 residues. CDR3: CATSRDGSGVKATEAFF. In DNA form, the CDR3 reads TGTGCCACCAGCAGAGATGGTTCCGGGGTGAAGGCCACTGAAGCTTTCTTT.

The chain employs TRBV30 and TRBJ2-1; D is unresolved. With 1 base removed from V and 11 bases from J, the gap between germline ends came to 12 bases. This CDR3 has 12 residues. Looked up from germline, CDR1 is GTSNPN and CDR2 is SVGIG (reference sequence). CDR3 coding DNA: TGTGCCTGGAGTGAAGGACGACTTAAGCAGTTCTTC. Translated: CAWSEGRLKQFF. The full variable domain, completed using reference TRBV30 and TRBJ2-1, is SQTIHQWPATLVQPVGSPLSLECTVEGTSNPNLYWYRQAAGRGLQLLFYSVGIGQISSEVPQNLSASRPQDRQFILSSKKLLLSDSGFYLCAWSEGRLKQFFGPGTRLTVL.

The chain employs TRBV28 and TRBJ2-1; D unresolved. V lost 5 bases and J 8 bases, leaving 7 bases between the germline ends. This CDR3 spans 11 amino acids. The germline gives CDR1 MDHEN, CDR2 SYDVKM. The CDR3 protein is CASSIEDEQFF. The CDR3 DNA is TGTGCCAGCAGTATTGAGGATGAGCAGTTCTTC.

This clone has a single count. The CDR3 DNA reads TGTGCCAGCAGCCAAGAAAGCCTAGCGGGGGTAACTATCTACAATGAGCAGTTCTTC. Its protein product is CASSQESLAGVTIYNEQFF. This chain uses TRBV4-2 with TRBJ2-1; 10 bases align to TRBD2. Germline trimming cut 0 bases from V and 3 bases from J; bases unmatched to any gene: 11. CDR1 is LGHNA, CDR2 YNFKEQ, per germline. CDR3 length equals 19 residues.

The V and J genes are TRBV2 and TRBJ2-7; 7 bases align to TRBD2. CDR3 length: 13 residues. V trimming: 7 bases; J trimming: 4 bases; junction bases outside the gene matches: 7. The germline CDR1 and CDR2 sequences are SNHLY and FYNNEI. The CDR3 loop reads CASIGDSGYEQYF. The CDR3 coding sequence is TGTGCCAGCATTGGGGATAGCGGGTACGAGCAGTACTTC.

The V gene is TRBV18, the J gene TRBJ2-1; the D gene is possibly TRBD2 (5 bases). The length of the CDR3 is 15 residues. Trimming took 0 bases from V and 5 from J, leaving 11 bases between them. Germline CDR1 and CDR2: KGHSH and LQKENI. CDR3 sequence: CASSPPGQEDNEQFF. The DNA of the CDR3 is TGTGCCAGCTCACCACCAGGCCAGGAGGACAATGAGCAGTTCTTC.

The genes are TRBV28 and TRBJ2-1; 13 nucleotides agree with TRBD2. Germline V gene sequence: CDR1 MDHEN, CDR2 SYDVKM. V lost 2 bases and J lost 9; bases outside the gene matches: 13. The CDR3 is 18 amino acids. CDR3 coding DNA: TGTGCCAGCAGTTTACCCGGACTAGCGGGGGCGAATCAACGTGAGCAGTTCTTC. The encoded protein is CASSLPGLAGANQREQFF.

The V call is TRBV6-5, the J call TRBJ1-1; TRBD1 matches at 8 bases. This CDR3 has 14 residues. CDR1 is MNHEY and CDR2 is SVGAGI in the germline V gene. Trimming removed 0 bases from V and 5 bases from J; junction bases left unmatched: 2. The CDR3 region is CASSYSTGETEAFF. The CDR3 region has the DNA TGTGCCAGCAGTTACTCGACAGGGGAAACTGAAGCTTTCTTT.

With respect to this clone: This sample also contains other DNA sequences that code for the same CDR3. The rearrangement links TRBV27 to TRBJ1-6, with a possible D match to TRBD1 (5 bases). The CDR3 spans 14 residues. Trimming removed 6 bases from V and 4 bases from J, with 10 bases in between. CDR1 and CDR2 (germline): MNHEY, SMNVEV (reference sequence). CDR3: CASSLEGYNSPLHF. The CDR3 nucleotides read TGTGCCAGCAGCTTGGAGGGGTATAATTCACCCCTCCACTTT.

The chain combines TRBV28 with TRBJ1-3; TRBD1 agrees at 10 bases. Germline V lookup: CDR1 MDHEN, CDR2 SYDVKM. This CDR3 spans 16 amino acids. The ends lost 2 bases at V and 5 bases at J; junction bases unmatched: 6. CDR3 bases: TGTGCCAGCAGTTTACAGACAGGGGGCCAGAGAAACACCATATATTTT. Protein product: CASSLQTGGQRNTIYF.

This clone was seen once. The chain carries TRBV25-1 and TRBJ2-3; D is undetermined. The germline gives CDR1 MGHDK, CDR2 SYGVNS. The CDR3 extends over 11 amino acids. V lost 4 bases to trimming and J lost 3 bases, with 2 bases between them. The CDR3 nucleotides are TGTGCCAGCAGTGTAACAGATACGCAGTATTTT. Amino acid sequence: CASSVTDTQYF.

This chain uses TRBV7-3 with TRBJ2-1; no definite D call. V lost 5 bases, J lost 6 bases, and 11 bases lay in between. Germline CDR1 is SGHTA and CDR2 is FQGTGA. The CDR3 sequence is 13 residues long. The CDR3, as DNA: TGTGCCAGCAGCCGGCCTAATGTCAATGAGCAGTTCTTC. Its protein is CASSRPNVNEQFF.